This T cell receptor (beta chain) was sequenced in a study of blood T cell repertoires in COVID-19. Turning to the study itself: T cells, B-cell-depleted T cells, or PBMCs provided the cDNA or gDNA that served as material.

This clone has a single count. Individuals drawn from approximately 26 US areas were about 18 to 90 years old. Someone with COVID-19 had been met by exposed participants within 2 weeks before study entry. Original analysis: Estimation of nucleated cell counts relied on the amplification of reference gene primers. Using immunoSEQ multiplex PCR, the repertoire was profiled, and TCRdb retains in-frame clones only, with some absent. V and J calls and clone size are copied from that table; D and trimming were computed from the DNA. The sample consists of 140,000 to 150,000 clones, 65% to 85% of them appearing once. CDR1 and CDR2 from the germline V gene are SGHRS and YFSETQ. This CDR3 comprises 15 residues. Trimming removed 0 bases from V and 2 bases from J, with 11 bases in between.

V and J are TRBV5-1 and TRBJ2-5, with D unclear. This TCR derives from a woman aged 45-65 years who had been exposed to COVID-19. The material sequenced was PBMCs or T cells enriched from blood (not recorded which). This CDR3 reads CASSLDGRYQETQYF. The CDR3 region has the DNA TGCGCCAGCAGCTTGGACGGCAGGTATCAAGAGACCCAGTACTTC. Filled out from reference TRBV5-1 and TRBJ2-5, the complete variable domain reads KAGVTQTPRYLIKTRGQQVTLSCSPISGHRSVSWYQQTPGQGLQFLFEYFSETQRNKGNFPGRFSGRQFSNSRSEMNVSTLELGDSALYLCASSLDGRYQETQYFGPGTRLLVL.